The rows below give T cell receptor beta chains drawn from one sample of a study of blood T cell repertoires in COVID-19. This table comes from immunoSEQ multiplex PCR, and its TCRdb copy is limited to in-frame clones, with some not included. The data show 250,000 to 300,000 clones, about nine tenths seen once. The source material was peripheral blood. The receptors were sampled from a woman younger than 45 with COVID-19, enrolled during active disease. CDR3s include the opening cysteine and the closing phenylalanine or tryptophan. D genes are given only for firm matches. Not all rows give a size; the values are once, few, many and, for expanded clones, a class.

V gene: TRBV24-1
D gene: TRBD2
J gene: TRBJ2-7
clone size: NA
CDR3 DNA: TGTGCCACCAGTGATAGCGGGGTATCCTACGAGCAGTACTTC
CDR3 protein: CATSDSGVSYEQYF

V gene: TRBV4-1
D gene: NA
J gene: TRBJ1-4
clone size: NA
CDR3 DNA: TGCGCCAGCAGCCAATTCCCGAAAGGGAGAAACAATGAAAAACTGTTTTTT
CDR3 protein: CASSQFPKGRNNEKLFF

V gene: TRBV4-1
D gene: NA
J gene: TRBJ1-1
clone size: NA
CDR3 DNA: TGCGCCAGCAGCCAAGGTCAGTACACTGAAGCTTTCTTT
CDR3 protein: CASSQGQYTEAFF

V gene: TRBV28
D gene: TRBD1
J gene: TRBJ1-5
clone size: few
CDR3 DNA: TGTGCCAGCAGCCTGGGACAGGCTCCATATAGCAATCAGCCCCAGCATTTT
CDR3 protein: CASSLGQAPYSNQPQHF

V gene: TRBV5-1
D gene: TRBD2
J gene: TRBJ2-3
clone size: NA
CDR3 DNA: TGCGCCAGCTACTATTTAGCGGGAGGTAGCACAGATACGCAGTATTTT
CDR3 protein: CASYYLAGGSTDTQYF

V gene: TRBV5-1
D gene: NA
J gene: TRBJ1-1
clone size: NA
CDR3 DNA: TGCGCCAGCAGCTTGCGACAGTCCGTGAACACTGAAGCTTTCTTT
CDR3 protein: CASSLRQSVNTEAFF

V gene: TRBV5-4
D gene: TRBD1
J gene: TRBJ1-2
clone size: NA
CDR3 DNA: TGTGCCAGCACCCAGCACCGACAGGGCGGTGACTATGGCTACACCTTC
CDR3 protein: CASTQHRQGGDYGYTF

V gene: TRBV19
D gene: TRBD2
J gene: TRBJ2-3
clone size: NA
CDR3 DNA: TGTGCCAGTAGTGCAGAGGCCCTAGCGGGAACAGATACGCAGTATTTT
CDR3 protein: CASSAEALAGTDTQYF

V gene: TRBV24-1
D gene: TRBD2
J gene: TRBJ2-2
clone size: NA
CDR3 DNA: TGTGCCACCAGTGACCCCGGACTAGCGGGAGACACCGGGGAGCTGTTTTTT
CDR3 protein: CATSDPGLAGDTGELFF

V gene: TRBV4-1
D gene: NA
J gene: TRBJ1-5
clone size: NA
CDR3 DNA: TGCGCCAGCAGCCCGGACGGGGGCAATCAGCCCCAGCATTTT
CDR3 protein: CASSPDGGNQPQHF

V gene: TRBV19
D gene: NA
J gene: TRBJ1-5
clone size: NA
CDR3 DNA: TGTGCCAGTACCACCCCCAGGGGTGGCAATCAGCCCCAGCATTTT
CDR3 protein: CASTTPRGGNQPQHF

V gene: TRBV19
D gene: NA
J gene: TRBJ2-7
clone size: few
CDR3 DNA: TGTGCCAGTAGTATGCGGGTGAGCTCCTACGAGCAGTACTTC
CDR3 protein: CASSMRVSSYEQYF

V gene: TRBV28
D gene: NA
J gene: TRBJ1-4
clone size: NA
CDR3 DNA: TGTGCCAGCAGCCTCCCAGGACTGGGCGAAAAACTGTTTTTT
CDR3 protein: CASSLPGLGEKLFF

V gene: TRBV28
D gene: TRBD1
J gene: TRBJ2-5
clone size: NA
CDR3 DNA: TGTGCCAGCAGTACGCCGGGACAGGGGGCGCGAGAGACCCAGTACTTC
CDR3 protein: CASSTPGQGARETQYF

V gene: TRBV28
D gene: TRBD2
J gene: TRBJ2-2
clone size: once
CDR3 DNA: TGTGCCAGCAGACGACTAGCGGGACAGTCCGGGGAGCTGTTTTTT
CDR3 protein: CASRRLAGQSGELFF

V gene: TRBV9
D gene: NA
J gene: TRBJ2-7
clone size: once
CDR3 DNA: TGTGCCAGCAGCGTAGACGGGGGCTCCTACGAGCAGTACTTC
CDR3 protein: CASSVDGGSYEQYF

V gene: TRBV6-2/TRBV6-3
D gene: TRBD1
J gene: TRBJ1-5
clone size: NA
CDR3 DNA: TGTGCCAGCAGTAAGGTTACAGGGGGCGCGCAGCCCCAGCATTTT
CDR3 protein: CASSKVTGGAQPQHF

V gene: TRBV6-4
D gene: NA
J gene: TRBJ2-6
clone size: NA
CDR3 DNA: TGTGCCAGCAGCGAACGACCAGGGTCTGGGGCCAACGTCCTGACTTTC
CDR3 protein: CASSERPGSGANVLTF

V gene: TRBV5-1
D gene: TRBD1
J gene: TRBJ2-5
clone size: NA
CDR3 DNA: TGCGCCAGCAGCCCGACGACAGGGGTGGAGGAGACCCAGTACTTC
CDR3 protein: CASSPTTGVEETQYF

V gene: TRBV1
D gene: NA
J gene: TRBJ2-1
clone size: NA
CDR3 DNA: TGCACCAGTTCCGAGGCGGGGGTTAACAATGAGCAGTTCTTC
CDR3 protein: CTSSEAGVNNEQFF

V gene: TRBV28
D gene: TRBD2
J gene: TRBJ2-2
clone size: NA
CDR3 DNA: TGTGCCAGCACCCGCTTGGGAGGGGACACCGGGGAGCTGTTTTTT
CDR3 protein: CASTRLGGDTGELFF

V gene: TRBV9
D gene: TRBD1
J gene: TRBJ2-3
clone size: NA
CDR3 DNA: TGTGCCAGCAGCGTACTACAGGGGTTAGGTGATACGCAGTATTTT
CDR3 protein: CASSVLQGLGDTQYF

V gene: TRBV19
D gene: TRBD2
J gene: TRBJ2-5
clone size: NA
CDR3 DNA: TGTGCCAGTAGCCCAACTAGCGGGAGAGGGGAGACCCAGTACTTC
CDR3 protein: CASSPTSGRGETQYF

V gene: TRBV29-1
D gene: NA
J gene: TRBJ2-7
clone size: NA
CDR3 DNA: TGCAGCGTCTTAGGGTCGGGGGAGCAGTACTTC
CDR3 protein: CSVLGSGEQYF

V gene: TRBV5-1
D gene: NA
J gene: TRBJ2-1
clone size: once
CDR3 DNA: TGCGCCAGCAGCCAGACTAGTGTCGTGAATGAGCAGTTCTTC
CDR3 protein: CASSQTSVVNEQFF

V gene: TRBV3-1/TRBV3-2
D gene: NA
J gene: TRBJ1-3
clone size: NA
CDR3 DNA: TGTGCCAGCAGCCAGGACAGCTCTGGAAACACCATATATTTT
CDR3 protein: CASSQDSSGNTIYF

V gene: TRBV19
D gene: TRBD1
J gene: TRBJ2-7
clone size: few
CDR3 DNA: TGTGCCAGTAGTATTCGGTTCGACAGGGGGACCGAGCAGTACTTC
CDR3 protein: CASSIRFDRGTEQYF

V gene: TRBV27
D gene: NA
J gene: TRBJ2-1
clone size: NA
CDR3 DNA: TGTGCCAGCAGTTTATCGAGGGGGGGGGCCTACAATGAGCAGTTCTTC
CDR3 protein: CASSLSRGGAYNEQFF

V gene: TRBV27
D gene: NA
J gene: TRBJ2-3
clone size: NA
CDR3 DNA: TGTGCCAGCAGTTTAAGCGGGAGCACAGATACGCAGTATTTT
CDR3 protein: CASSLSGSTDTQYF

V gene: TRBV4-3
D gene: NA
J gene: TRBJ2-7
clone size: NA
CDR3 DNA: TGCGCCAGCAGCCATCAGGCCGGCAGTTACGAGCAGTACTTC
CDR3 protein: CASSHQAGSYEQYF

V gene: TRBV2
D gene: TRBD1
J gene: TRBJ2-2
clone size: NA
CDR3 DNA: TGTGCCAGCGCCGAGGGGACAGGGACTACCGGGGAGCTGTTTTTT
CDR3 protein: CASAEGTGTTGELFF

V gene: TRBV28
D gene: NA
J gene: TRBJ1-2
clone size: NA
CDR3 DNA: TGTGCCAGCACCGAGAGCCGAGGCGGGAATACCTATGGCTACACCTTC
CDR3 protein: CASTESRGGNTYGYTF

V gene: TRBV7-2
D gene: NA
J gene: TRBJ1-4
clone size: NA
CDR3 DNA: TGTGCCAGCAGCTTAGCGGGGGGGGTAGGTGAAAAACTGTTTTTT
CDR3 protein: CASSLAGGVGEKLFF

V gene: TRBV5-1
D gene: TRBD2
J gene: TRBJ2-5
clone size: NA
CDR3 DNA: TGCGCCAGCAGCCACCCAGGCGGGGGGTTCCAAGAGACCCAGTACTTC
CDR3 protein: CASSHPGGGFQETQYF

V gene: TRBV2
D gene: NA
J gene: TRBJ2-3
clone size: NA
CDR3 DNA: TGTGCCAGCAGCGGCAGCCCGGGGTCGGACACGCAGTATTTT
CDR3 protein: CASSGSPGSDTQYF

V gene: TRBV27
D gene: TRBD2
J gene: TRBJ2-1
clone size: NA
CDR3 DNA: TGTGCCAGCAGTTTTCTAGCGGGAGGGCCATGGGATGAGCAGTTCTTC
CDR3 protein: CASSFLAGGPWDEQFF

V gene: TRBV3-1/TRBV3-2
D gene: NA
J gene: TRBJ2-3
clone size: NA
CDR3 DNA: TGTGCCAGCAGCCAAGATCTCAAAGTGAGGGTTCAGTATTTT
CDR3 protein: CASSQDLKVRVQYF

V gene: TRBV19
D gene: TRBD1
J gene: TRBJ1-5
clone size: NA
CDR3 DNA: TGTGCCAGTAGTTTTGGGACAGGGTATCAGCCCCAGCATTTT
CDR3 protein: CASSFGTGYQPQHF

V gene: TRBV6-4
D gene: NA
J gene: TRBJ2-3
clone size: NA
CDR3 DNA: TGTGCCAGCAGTGTCCAAAGCGGTATTGGGACAGATACGCAGTATTTT
CDR3 protein: CASSVQSGIGTDTQYF

V gene: TRBV29-1
D gene: NA
J gene: TRBJ2-1
clone size: NA
CDR3 DNA: TGCAGCGCTGAGGCTTACAATGAGCAGTTCTTC
CDR3 protein: CSAEAYNEQFF

V gene: TRBV28
D gene: TRBD1
J gene: TRBJ2-7
clone size: NA
CDR3 DNA: TGTGCCAGCAGTTTAAATCAGGCTCGGACAGGGAACTACGAGCAGTACTTC
CDR3 protein: CASSLNQARTGNYEQYF

V gene: TRBV29-1
D gene: TRBD1
J gene: TRBJ1-1
clone size: few
CDR3 DNA: TGCAGCGTTGACAGGGGGATGAACACTGAAGCTTTCTTT
CDR3 protein: CSVDRGMNTEAFF

V gene: TRBV4-1
D gene: TRBD1
J gene: TRBJ1-2
clone size: few
CDR3 DNA: TGCGCCAGCAGCCAGCAGGGGGACTATGGCTACACCTTC
CDR3 protein: CASSQQGDYGYTF

V gene: TRBV11-1
D gene: TRBD2
J gene: TRBJ2-7
clone size: NA
CDR3 DNA: TGTGCCAGCAGCTTAGCCACTAGCGGGAGTGCGTACGAGCAGTACTTC
CDR3 protein: CASSLATSGSAYEQYF

V gene: TRBV7-8
D gene: NA
J gene: TRBJ2-7
clone size: NA
CDR3 DNA: TGTGCCAGCAGCTTCTCCGGTCAAGAGCAGTACTTC
CDR3 protein: CASSFSGQEQYF

V gene: TRBV2
D gene: NA
J gene: TRBJ1-3
clone size: NA
CDR3 DNA: TGTGCCAGCGGGGCGTCGGGAAACACCATATATTTT
CDR3 protein: CASGASGNTIYF